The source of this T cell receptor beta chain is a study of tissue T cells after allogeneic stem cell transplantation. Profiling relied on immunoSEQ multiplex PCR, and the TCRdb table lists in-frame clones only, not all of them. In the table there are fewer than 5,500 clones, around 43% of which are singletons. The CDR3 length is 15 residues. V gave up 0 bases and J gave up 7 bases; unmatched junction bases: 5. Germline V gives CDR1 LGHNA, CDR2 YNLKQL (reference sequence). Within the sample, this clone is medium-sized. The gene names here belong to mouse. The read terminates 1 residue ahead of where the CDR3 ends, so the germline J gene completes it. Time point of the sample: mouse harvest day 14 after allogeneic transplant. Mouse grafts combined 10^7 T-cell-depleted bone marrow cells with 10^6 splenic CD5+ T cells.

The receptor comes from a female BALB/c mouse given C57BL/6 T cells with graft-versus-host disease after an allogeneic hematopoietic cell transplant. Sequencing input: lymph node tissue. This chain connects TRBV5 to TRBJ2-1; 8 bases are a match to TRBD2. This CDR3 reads CASSQDWGAGAEQFF. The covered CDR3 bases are TGTGCCAGCAGCCAAGACTGGGGGGCGGGGGCTGAGCAGTTC.